This TCR beta chain was identified in a study of blood T cell repertoires in COVID-19. The V and J ends lost 4 bases and 4 bases, in that order; junction bases with no gene match: 15. The CDR3 contains 17 residues. Germline CDR1 is GTSNPN and CDR2 is SVGIG (reference sequence). Sequencing was performed with immunoSEQ multiplex PCR; in TCRdb, only in-frame clones are kept and a portion is missing. This sample has a few hundred thousand clones, with around 86% found just once. This rearrangement joins TRBV30 to TRBJ2-5; 10 positions match TRBD2. The specimen was peripheral blood. This receptor was obtained from a woman aged 70 to 79 with COVID-19, enrolled during active disease. CDR3 residues: CAWIKGPSSGRRETQYF. CDR3 DNA sequence: TGTGCCTGGATAAAGGGGCCATCTAGCGGGAGACGAGAGACCCAGTACTTC.